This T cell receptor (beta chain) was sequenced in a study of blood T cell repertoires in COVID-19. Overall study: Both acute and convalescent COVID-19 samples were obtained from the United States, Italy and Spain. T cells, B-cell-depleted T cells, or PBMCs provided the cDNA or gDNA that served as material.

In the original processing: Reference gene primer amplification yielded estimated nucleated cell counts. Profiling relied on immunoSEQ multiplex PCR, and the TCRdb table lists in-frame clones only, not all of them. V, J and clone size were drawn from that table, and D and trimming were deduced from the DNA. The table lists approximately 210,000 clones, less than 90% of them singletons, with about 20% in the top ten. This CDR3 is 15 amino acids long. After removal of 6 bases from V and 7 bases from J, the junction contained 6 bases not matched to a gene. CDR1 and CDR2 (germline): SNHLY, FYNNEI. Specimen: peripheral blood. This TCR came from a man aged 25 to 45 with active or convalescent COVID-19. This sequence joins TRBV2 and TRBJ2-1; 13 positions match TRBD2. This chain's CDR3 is CASSILAGGTNEQFF. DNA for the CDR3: TGTGCCAGCAGCATACTAGCGGGGGGGACGAATGAGCAGTTCTTC.